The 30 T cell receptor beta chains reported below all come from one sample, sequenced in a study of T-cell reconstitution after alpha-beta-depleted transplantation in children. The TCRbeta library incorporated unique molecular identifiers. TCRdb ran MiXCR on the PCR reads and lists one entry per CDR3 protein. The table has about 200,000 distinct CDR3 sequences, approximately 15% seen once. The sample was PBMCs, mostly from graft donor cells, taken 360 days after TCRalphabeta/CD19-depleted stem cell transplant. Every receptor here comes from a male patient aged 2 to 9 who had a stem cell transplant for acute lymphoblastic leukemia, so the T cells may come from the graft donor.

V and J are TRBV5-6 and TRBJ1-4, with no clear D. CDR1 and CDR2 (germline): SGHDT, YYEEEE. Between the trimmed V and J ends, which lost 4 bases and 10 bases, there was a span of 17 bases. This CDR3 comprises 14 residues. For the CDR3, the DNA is TGTGCCAGCAGCCCGCGAATAGTGTCTGGAAAACTGTTTTTT. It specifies CASSPRIVSGKLFF.

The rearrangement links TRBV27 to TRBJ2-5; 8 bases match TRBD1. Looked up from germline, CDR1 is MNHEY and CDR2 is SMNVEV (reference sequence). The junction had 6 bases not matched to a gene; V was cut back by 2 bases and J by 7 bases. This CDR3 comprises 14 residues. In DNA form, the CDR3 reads TGTGCCAGCAGTTTAGCAGGGGGCTTGGGGACCCAGTACTTC. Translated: CASSLAGGLGTQYF.

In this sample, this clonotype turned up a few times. CDR3 region: CSVAGTALTNTEAFF. In nucleotides, the CDR3 is TGCAGCGTTGCCGGGACAGCCTTAACCAACACTGAAGCTTTCTTT. This rearrangement joins TRBV29-1 to TRBJ1-1; 7 nucleotides match TRBD1. This CDR3 has 15 amino acids. V trimming: 4 bases; J trimming: 2 bases; junction bases outside the gene matches: 10. The V gene's germline CDR1 is SQVTM and CDR2 ANQGSEA.

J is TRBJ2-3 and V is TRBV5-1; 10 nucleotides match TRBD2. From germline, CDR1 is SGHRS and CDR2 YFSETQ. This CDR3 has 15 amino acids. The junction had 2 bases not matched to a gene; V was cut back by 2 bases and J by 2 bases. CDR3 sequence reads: CASSLLAGTTDTQYF. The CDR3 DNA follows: TGCGCCAGCAGCTTACTAGCGGGAACCACAGATACGCAGTATTTT. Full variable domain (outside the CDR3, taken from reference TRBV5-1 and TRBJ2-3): KAGVTQTPRYLIKTRGQQVTLSCSPISGHRSVSWYQQTPGQGLQFLFEYFSETQRNKGNFPGRFSGRQFSNSRSEMNVSTLELGDSALYLCASSLLAGTTDTQYFGPGTRLTVL.

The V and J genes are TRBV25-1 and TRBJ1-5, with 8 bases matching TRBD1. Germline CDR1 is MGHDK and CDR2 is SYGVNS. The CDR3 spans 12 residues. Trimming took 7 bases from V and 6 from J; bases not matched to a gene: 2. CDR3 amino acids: CASTTGAQPQHF. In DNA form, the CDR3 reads TGTGCCAGCACGACAGGGGCTCAGCCCCAGCATTTT.

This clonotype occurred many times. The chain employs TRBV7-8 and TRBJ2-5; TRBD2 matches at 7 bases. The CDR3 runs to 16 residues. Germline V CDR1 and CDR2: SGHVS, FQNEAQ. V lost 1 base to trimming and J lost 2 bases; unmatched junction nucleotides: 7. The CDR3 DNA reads TGTGCCAGCAGCTTAGGTTTAGCTAGCGGACAAGAGACCCAGTACTTC. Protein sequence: CASSLGLASGQETQYF.

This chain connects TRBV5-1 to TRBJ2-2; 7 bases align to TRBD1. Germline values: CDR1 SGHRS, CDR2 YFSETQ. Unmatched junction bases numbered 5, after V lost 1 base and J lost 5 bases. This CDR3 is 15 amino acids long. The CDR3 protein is CASSLLQGETGELFF. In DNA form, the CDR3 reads TGCGCCAGCAGCTTGCTGCAGGGGGAGACCGGGGAGCTGTTTTTT.

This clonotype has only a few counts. The CDR3 loop is CASSQVVGQGPGELFF. CDR3 sequence (DNA): TGCGCCAGCAGCCAAGTCGTCGGACAGGGGCCCGGGGAGCTGTTTTTT. The chain joins TRBV4-3 to TRBJ2-2, with TRBD1 identical over 9 bases. V shed 1 base and J 6 bases; nucleotides not matched to a gene: 6. Germline CDR1 LGHNA, CDR2 YSLEER. The CDR3 consists of 16 residues.

In DNA form, the CDR3 reads TGCGCCAGCAGCTTGGGATACAGGGAGAACACTGAAGCTTTCTTT. This codes for CASSLGYRENTEAFF. The chain combines TRBV5-1 with TRBJ1-1; D is perhaps TRBD1 (6 bases). V dropped 0 bases and J dropped 1 base, with 10 bases sitting between them. The CDR3 has 15 amino acids. CDR1 is SGHRS and CDR2 is YFSETQ in the germline V gene.

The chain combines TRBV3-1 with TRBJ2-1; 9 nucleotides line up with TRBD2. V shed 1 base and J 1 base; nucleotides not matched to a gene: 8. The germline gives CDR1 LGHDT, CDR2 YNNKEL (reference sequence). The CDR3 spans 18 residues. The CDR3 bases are TGTGCCAGCAGCCAAGCCTCTCGGAGCGGGGGGTCCTACAATGAGCAGTTCTTC. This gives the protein CASSQASRSGGSYNEQFF.

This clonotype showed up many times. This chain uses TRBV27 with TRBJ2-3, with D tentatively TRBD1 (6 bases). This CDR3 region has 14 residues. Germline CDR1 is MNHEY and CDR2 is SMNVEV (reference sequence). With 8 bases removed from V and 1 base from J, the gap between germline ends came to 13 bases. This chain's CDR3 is CASGYRARTDTQYF. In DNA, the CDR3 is TGTGCCAGCGGTTACAGGGCCCGCACAGATACGCAGTATTTT.

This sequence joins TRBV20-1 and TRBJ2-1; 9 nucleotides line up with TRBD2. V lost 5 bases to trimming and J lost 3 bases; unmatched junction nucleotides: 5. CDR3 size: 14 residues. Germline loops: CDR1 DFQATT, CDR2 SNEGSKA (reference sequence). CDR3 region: CSAPLAGIYNEQFF. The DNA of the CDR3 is TGCAGTGCTCCGCTAGCGGGGATCTACAATGAGCAGTTCTTC.

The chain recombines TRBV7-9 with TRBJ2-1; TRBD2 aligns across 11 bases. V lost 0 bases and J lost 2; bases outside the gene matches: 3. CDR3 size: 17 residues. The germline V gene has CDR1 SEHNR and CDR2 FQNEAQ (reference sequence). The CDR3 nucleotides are TGTGCCAGCAGCTTAGCGACTAGCGGGGACACCTACAATGAGCAGTTCTTC. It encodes CASSLATSGDTYNEQFF.

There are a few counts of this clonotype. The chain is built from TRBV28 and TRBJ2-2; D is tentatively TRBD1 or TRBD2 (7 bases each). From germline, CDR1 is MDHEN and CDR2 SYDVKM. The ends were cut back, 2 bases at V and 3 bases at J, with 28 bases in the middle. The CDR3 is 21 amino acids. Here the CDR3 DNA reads TGTGCCAGCAGTTTACGCCCCTCTCTAGACAGGGAGGGAGGTGACACCGGGGAGCTGTTTTTT. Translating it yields CASSLRPSLDREGGDTGELFF.

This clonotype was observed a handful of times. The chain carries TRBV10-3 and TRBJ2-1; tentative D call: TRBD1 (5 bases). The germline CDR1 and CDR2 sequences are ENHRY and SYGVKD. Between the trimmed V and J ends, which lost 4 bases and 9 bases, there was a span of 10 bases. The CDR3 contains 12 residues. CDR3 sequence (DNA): TGTGCCATCAGTGCTTATCAGGGTGAGCAGTTCTTC. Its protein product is CAISAYQGEQFF.

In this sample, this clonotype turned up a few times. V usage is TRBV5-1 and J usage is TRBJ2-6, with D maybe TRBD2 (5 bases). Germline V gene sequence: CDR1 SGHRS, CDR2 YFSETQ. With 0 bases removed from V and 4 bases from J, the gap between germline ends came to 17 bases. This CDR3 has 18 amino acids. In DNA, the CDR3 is TGCGCCAGCAGCTTGGGGGGTTACGGAGCGGAAGGGGCCAACGTCCTGACTTTC. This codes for CASSLGGYGAEGANVLTF. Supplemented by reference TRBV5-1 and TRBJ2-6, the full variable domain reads KAGVTQTPRYLIKTRGQQVTLSCSPISGHRSVSWYQQTPGQGLQFLFEYFSETQRNKGNFPGRFSGRQFSNSRSEMNVSTLELGDSALYLCASSLGGYGAEGANVLTFGAGSRLTVL.

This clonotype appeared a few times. The CDR3 spells CASSFGQGINYGYTF. The DNA for the CDR3 is TGTGCCAGCAGTTTTGGGCAGGGAATAAACTATGGCTACACCTTC. This chain links TRBV27 with TRBJ1-2; a weak D match, TRBD1 (5 bases). The CDR3 runs to 15 residues. V lost 3 bases, J lost 2 bases, and 13 bases lay in between. Germline values: CDR1 MNHEY, CDR2 SMNVEV (reference sequence).

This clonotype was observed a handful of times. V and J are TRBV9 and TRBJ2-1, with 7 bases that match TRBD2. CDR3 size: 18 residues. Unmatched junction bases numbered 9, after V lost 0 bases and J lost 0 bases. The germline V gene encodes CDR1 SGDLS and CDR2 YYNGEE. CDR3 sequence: CASSVVASGPSSYNEQFF. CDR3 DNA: TGTGCCAGCAGCGTAGTAGCTAGCGGCCCGAGCTCCTACAATGAGCAGTTCTTC. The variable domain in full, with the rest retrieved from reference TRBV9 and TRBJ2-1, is DSGVTQTPKHLITATGQRVTLRCSPRSGDLSVYWYQQSLDQGLQFLIQYYNGEERAKGNILERFSAQQFPDLHSELNLSSLELGDSALYFCASSVVASGPSSYNEQFFGPGTRLTVL.

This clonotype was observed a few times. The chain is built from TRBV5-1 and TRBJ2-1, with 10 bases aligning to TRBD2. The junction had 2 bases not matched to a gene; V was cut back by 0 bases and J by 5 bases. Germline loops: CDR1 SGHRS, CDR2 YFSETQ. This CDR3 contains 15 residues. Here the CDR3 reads CASSLALAGHNEQFF. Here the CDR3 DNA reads TGCGCCAGCAGCTTGGCACTAGCGGGACACAATGAGCAGTTCTTC.

In DNA, the CDR3 is TGTGCCAGCAGCTTACCCCGACAGGGAGGCACAGATACGCAGTATTTT. It translates to CASSLPRQGGTDTQYF. This sequence joins TRBV7-9 and TRBJ2-3; 7 nucleotides match TRBD1. Unmatched junction bases numbered 6, after V lost 2 bases and J lost 1 base. This CDR3 is built from 16 residues. Germline CDR1 is SEHNR and CDR2 is FQNEAQ (reference sequence).

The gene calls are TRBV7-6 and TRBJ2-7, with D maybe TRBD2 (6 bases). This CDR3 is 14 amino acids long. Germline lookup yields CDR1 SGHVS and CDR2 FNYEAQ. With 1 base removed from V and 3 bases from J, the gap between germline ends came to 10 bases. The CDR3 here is CASSLGDFVYEQYF. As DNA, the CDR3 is TGTGCCAGCAGCTTAGGGGACTTTGTCTACGAGCAGTACTTC.

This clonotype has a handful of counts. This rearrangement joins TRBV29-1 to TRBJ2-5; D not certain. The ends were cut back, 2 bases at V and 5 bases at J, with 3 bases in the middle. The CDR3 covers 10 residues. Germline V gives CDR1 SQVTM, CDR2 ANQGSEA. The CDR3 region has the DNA TGCAGCGTTGAAAGCGAGACCCAGTACTTC. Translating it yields CSVESETQYF.

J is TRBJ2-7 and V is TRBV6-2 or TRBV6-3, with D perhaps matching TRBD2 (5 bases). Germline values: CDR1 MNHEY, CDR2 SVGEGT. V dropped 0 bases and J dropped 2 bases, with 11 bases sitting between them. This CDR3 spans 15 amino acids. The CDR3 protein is CASSYSGENPYEQYF. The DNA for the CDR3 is TGTGCCAGCAGTTACTCCGGGGAGAATCCCTACGAGCAGTACTTC.

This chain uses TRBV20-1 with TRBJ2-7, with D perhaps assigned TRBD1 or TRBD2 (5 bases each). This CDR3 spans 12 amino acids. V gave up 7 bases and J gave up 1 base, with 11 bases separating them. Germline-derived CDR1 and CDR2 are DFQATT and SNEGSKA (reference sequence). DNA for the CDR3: TGCAGTGGGGACCGGGCATCCTACGAGCAGTACTTC. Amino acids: CSGDRASYEQYF.

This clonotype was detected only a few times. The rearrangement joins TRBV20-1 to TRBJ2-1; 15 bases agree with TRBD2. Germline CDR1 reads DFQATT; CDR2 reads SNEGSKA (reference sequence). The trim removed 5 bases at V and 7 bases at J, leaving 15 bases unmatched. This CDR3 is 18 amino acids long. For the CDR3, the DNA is TGCAGTGCTTGGACTAGCGGGGGGGCCGGAGTAGTTTGGAATGAGCAGTTCTTC. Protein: CSAWTSGGAGVVWNEQFF.

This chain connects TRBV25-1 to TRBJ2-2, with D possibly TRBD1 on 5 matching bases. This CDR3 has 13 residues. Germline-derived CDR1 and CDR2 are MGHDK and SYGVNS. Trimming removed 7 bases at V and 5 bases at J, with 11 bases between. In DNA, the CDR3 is TGTGCCAGCAAGGAACAGGTGACCGGGGAGCTGTTTTTT. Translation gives CASKEQVTGELFF.

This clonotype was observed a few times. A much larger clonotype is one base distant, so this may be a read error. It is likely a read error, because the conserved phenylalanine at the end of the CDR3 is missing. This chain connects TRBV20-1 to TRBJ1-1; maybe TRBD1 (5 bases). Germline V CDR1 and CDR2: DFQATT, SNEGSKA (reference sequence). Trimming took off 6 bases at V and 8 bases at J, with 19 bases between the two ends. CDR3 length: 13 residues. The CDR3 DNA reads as TGCAGTGCCGGACCGAGTGGACATCCCGAAGCTTTCTAT. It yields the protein CSAGPSGHPEAFY.

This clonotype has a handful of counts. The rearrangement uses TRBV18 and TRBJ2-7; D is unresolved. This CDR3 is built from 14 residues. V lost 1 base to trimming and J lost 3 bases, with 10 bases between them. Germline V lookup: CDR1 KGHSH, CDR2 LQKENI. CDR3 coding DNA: TGTGCCAGCTCACCACTCCCACGTTACTACGAGCAGTACTTC. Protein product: CASSPLPRYYEQYF. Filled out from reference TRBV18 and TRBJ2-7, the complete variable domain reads NAGVMQNPRHLVRRRGQEARLRCSPMKGHSHVYWYRQLPEEGLKFMVYLQKENIIDESGMPKERFSAEFPKEGPSILRIQQVVRGDSAAYFCASSPLPRYYEQYFGPGTRLTVT.

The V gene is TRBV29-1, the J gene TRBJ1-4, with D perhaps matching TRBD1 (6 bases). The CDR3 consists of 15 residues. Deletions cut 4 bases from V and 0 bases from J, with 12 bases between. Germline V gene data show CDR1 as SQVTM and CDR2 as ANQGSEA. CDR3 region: CSVAWTDTTNEKLFF. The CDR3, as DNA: TGCAGCGTTGCCTGGACAGATACAACTAATGAAAAACTGTTTTTT.

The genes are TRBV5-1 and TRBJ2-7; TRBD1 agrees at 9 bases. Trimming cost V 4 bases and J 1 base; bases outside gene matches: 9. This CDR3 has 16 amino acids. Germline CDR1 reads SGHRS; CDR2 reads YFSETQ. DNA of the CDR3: TGCGCCAGCAGCGATCCGGGACAGGGCCCTTCCTACGAGCAGTACTTC. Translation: CASSDPGQGPSYEQYF.